This paragraph reports one T cell receptor (beta chain). The data stem from a study of T-cell memory formation after mild COVID-19. The germline V gene encodes CDR1 SGDLS and CDR2 YYNGEE. Trimming took off 3 bases at V and 6 bases at J, with 9 bases between the two ends. This CDR3 is 13 amino acids long. 5'RACE with constant-segment primers built TCRalpha and TCRbeta cDNA libraries with UMIs. A single record per CDR3 protein comes from TCRdb applying MiXCR to the 5' RACE reads. The sample contains about 240,000 distinct CDR3 sequences, approximately 9% of which appear only once. The source of this sequence is a man aged 18 to 29 who had mild COVID-19 (a few samples of this study predate the infection). Cell type and time point are not known. This chain links TRBV9 with TRBJ2-2; D gene unclear. The sequenced sample was PBMCs or a T cell subset sorted from them (not recorded which). The CDR3 protein is CASSAYLSGELFF. CDR3 sequence (DNA): TGTGCCAGCAGCGCCTACTTGTCCGGGGAGCTGTTTTTT. The complete variable domain, with remaining parts taken from reference TRBV9 and TRBJ2-2, reads DSGVTQTPKHLITATGQRVTLRCSPRSGDLSVYWYQQSLDQGLQFLIQYYNGEERAKGNILERFSAQQFPDLHSELNLSSLELGDSALYFCASSAYLSGELFFGEGSRLTVL.